These 19 T cell receptor beta chains came from one sample sequenced in a study of CD8 T cells in ankylosing spondylitis. MiXCR was run by TCRdb on the 5' RACE reads, yielding one entry per CDR3 protein. The sample consists of just under 350,000 distinct CDR3 sequences, roughly 14% of them appearing once. Sequencing was performed on blood, either unsorted or a sorted T cell fraction (not recorded which). The origin of the receptors is a male donor with ankylosing spondylitis or in good health (not recorded which).

This chain uses TRBV5-1 with TRBJ2-1, with D perhaps matching TRBD1 (6 bases). Germline values: CDR1 SGHRS, CDR2 YFSETQ. Trimming shortened V by 0 bases and J by 2 bases, and 9 bases separated the two germline ends. The CDR3 covers 15 residues. The CDR3 here is CASSLAQGTYNEQFF. CDR3 coding DNA: TGCGCCAGCAGCTTGGCCCAGGGGACCTACAATGAGCAGTTCTTC.

The sample holds many counts of this clonotype. The chain joins TRBV12-3 or TRBV12-4 to TRBJ1-2; D is uncertain. The length of the CDR3 is 16 residues. With 0 bases removed from V and 6 bases from J, the gap between germline ends came to 17 bases. Written as DNA, the CDR3 is TGTGCCAGCAGTTTAGCGCTAACAGATAAAGTCAATGGCTACACCTTC. Translating it yields CASSLALTDKVNGYTF.

This clonotype was seen ten or more times. The CDR3 loop reads CASSPGSNQPQHF. The CDR3 nucleotides read TGTGCCAGCTCACCGGGAAGCAATCAGCCCCAGCATTTT. The V call is TRBV18, the J call TRBJ1-5; D ambiguous. Germline lookup yields CDR1 KGHSH and CDR2 LQKENI. The CDR3 totals 13 residues. The ends were cut back, 3 bases at V and 1 base at J, with 4 bases in the middle.

There are a few counts of this clonotype. V is TRBV27 and J is TRBJ2-7; D perhaps matches TRBD1 (6 bases). The CDR3 spans 13 residues. V was shortened by 6 bases and J by 12 bases, with 21 bases between the two germline ends. Looked up from germline, CDR1 is MNHEY and CDR2 is SMNVEV (reference sequence). DNA of the CDR3: TGTGCCAGCAGCACCTCAGGGGCGACCGCTACGTACTTC. This translates into CASSTSGATATYF.

This clonotype has only a few counts. The chain has TRBV9 and TRBJ2-7; D perhaps matches TRBD2 (6 bases). Germline CDR1 SGDLS, CDR2 YYNGEE. The V end lost 0 bases, the J end lost 9 bases, and 16 bases lay between the germline ends. The CDR3 contains 14 residues. CDR3 loop: CASSVVSQLGRQYF. The DNA of the CDR3 is TGTGCCAGCAGCGTAGTGAGTCAGCTCGGGAGGCAGTACTTC.

Written as DNA, the CDR3 is TGTGCCAGCAACCCTGGGGTAGTAGAGACCCAGTACTTC. Protein sequence: CASNPGVVETQYF. V gene TRBV7-2 combines with J gene TRBJ2-5, with D uncertain. The V gene lost 7 bases and the J gene lost 4 bases, with 13 bases spanning the gap. The germline V gene encodes CDR1 SGHTA and CDR2 FQGNSA. The CDR3 is made up of 13 amino acids.

The chain uses TRBV10-3 and TRBJ2-5, with D perhaps matching TRBD2 (6 bases). Trimming shortened V by 10 bases and J by 5 bases, and 20 bases separated the two germline ends. The germline CDR1 and CDR2 sequences are ENHRY and SYGVKD. This CDR3 has 14 residues. Here the CDR3 reads CATMGGLPGETQYF. For the CDR3, the DNA is TGTGCCACCATGGGGGGACTCCCTGGGGAGACCCAGTACTTC.

This clonotype occurred a few times. This chain joins TRBV12-3 or TRBV12-4 and TRBJ1-5, with TRBD1 identical over 7 bases. The trim removed 4 bases at V and 1 base at J, leaving 19 bases unmatched. The CDR3 has 20 amino acids. DNA of the CDR3: TGTGCCAGCAGTTCGAAGGGAGGGGGCGCCGGCTTAATGAGCAATCAGCCCCAGCATTTT. Translating gives CASSSKGGGAGLMSNQPQHF.

This clonotype came up a few times. V gene TRBV7-8 combines with J gene TRBJ2-6; D is perhaps TRBD1 (5 bases). CDR3 length: 13 amino acids. Germline CDR1 reads SGHVS; CDR2 reads FQNEAQ. V dropped 2 bases and J dropped 9 bases, with 8 bases sitting between them. This CDR3 reads CASSLSGNNVLTF. The CDR3, as DNA: TGTGCCAGCAGCTTATCAGGGAACAACGTCCTGACTTTC.

The rearrangement joins TRBV4-1 to TRBJ2-7, with 10 bases lining up with TRBD2. The CDR3 is 16 residues long. After removal of 4 bases from V and 4 bases from J, the junction contained 10 bases not matched to a gene. From germline, CDR1 is MGHRA and CDR2 YSYEKL. CDR3 residues: CASSPGASGSHYEQYF. The CDR3 bases are TGCGCCAGCAGCCCTGGGGCTAGCGGGAGTCATTACGAGCAGTACTTC.

This chain links TRBV7-8 with TRBJ2-7, with 16 positions matching TRBD2. Germline assignment: CDR1 SGHVS and CDR2 FQNEAQ. The CDR3 runs to 16 residues. J was trimmed by 5 bases and V by 4 bases; bases with no gene match: 5. CDR3 DNA sequence: TGTGCCAGCAGCTCGGGACTAGCGGGGGGGCAGAACGAGCAGTACTTC. Protein sequence: CASSSGLAGGQNEQYF.

This clonotype was counted only a few times. CDR3 nucleotides: TGTGCCAGCAGTTTAAATTCAGTGTACCAAGAGACCCAGTACTTC. Translation: CASSLNSVYQETQYF. This chain uses TRBV27 with TRBJ2-5; no clear D gene. V was cut by 2 bases and J by 0 bases, with 10 bases left in between. The CDR3 is made up of 15 amino acids. Germline V gene data show CDR1 as MNHEY and CDR2 as SMNVEV (reference sequence).

The rearrangement links TRBV5-1 to TRBJ2-1; D possibly uses TRBD1 or TRBD2 (6 bases each). This CDR3 region has 14 residues. The germline V gene has CDR1 SGHRS and CDR2 YFSETQ. The germline V and J ends were trimmed by 6 bases and 7 bases, with 17 bases remaining between them. The CDR3 sequence is CASILETGRNEQFF. The CDR3 coding sequence is TGCGCCAGCATCCTCGAAACAGGGAGGAATGAGCAGTTCTTC.

This clonotype was observed a handful of times. The chain carries TRBV30 and TRBJ1-1, with no clear D. Germline V gene sequence: CDR1 GTSNPN, CDR2 SVGIG (reference sequence). The CDR3 is made up of 12 amino acids. V was clipped by 3 bases and J by 8 bases, with 13 bases between them. CDR3 nucleotides: TGTGCCTGGAGCACACGGGCAAACGAAGCTTTCTTT. Translating gives CAWSTRANEAFF. The entire variable domain, with the rest obtained from reference TRBV30 and TRBJ1-1, is as follows: SQTIHQWPATLVQPVGSPLSLECTVEGTSNPNLYWYRQAAGRGLQLLFYSVGIGQISSEVPQNLSASRPQDRQFILSSKKLLLSDSGFYLCAWSTRANEAFFGQGTRLTVV.

This clonotype has ten or more counts. The chain employs TRBV5-1 and TRBJ2-1; 10 bases line up with TRBD2. Trimming at V came to 4 bases and at J to 5 bases, leaving 3 bases not matched to a gene. Germline V gene data show CDR1 as SGHRS and CDR2 as YFSETQ. The CDR3 has 14 residues. CDR3 in amino acids: CASSPLAGDNEQFF. The CDR3 bases are TGCGCCAGCAGCCCCCTAGCGGGAGACAATGAGCAGTTCTTC.

This clonotype was counted at least ten times. The rearrangement uses TRBV10-3 and TRBJ2-7; TRBD1 matches at 9 bases. The germline V gene encodes CDR1 ENHRY and CDR2 SYGVKD. The CDR3 totals 14 residues. The V and J ends lost 7 bases and 3 bases, in that order; junction bases with no gene match: 7. CDR3 region: CAITSRGQGYEQYF. CDR3 in DNA: TGTGCCATCACCAGCCGGGGACAGGGCTACGAGCAGTACTTC.

This clonotype was seen a few times. CDR3 bases: TGTGCCAGCAGCCAAGGACGGAATGAAAAACTGTTTTTT. Translation: CASSQGRNEKLFF. The rearrangement joins TRBV28 to TRBJ1-4; no clear D. There are 13 residues in the CDR3. Germline-derived CDR1 and CDR2 are MDHEN and SYDVKM. V was pared by 6 bases and J by 5 bases, with 10 bases between.

This clonotype was counted a few times. The V and J genes are TRBV11-1 and TRBJ2-1; TRBD2 agrees at 15 bases. V trimming: 5 bases; J trimming: 6 bases; junction bases outside the gene matches: 11. Germline CDR1 reads SGHAT; CDR2 reads FQDESV (reference sequence). CDR3 length: 18 amino acids. CDR3 DNA sequence: TGTGCCAGCAGCCCCGGGACTAGCGGGGGGCCTGGTCTCAATGAGCAGTTCTTC. It translates to CASSPGTSGGPGLNEQFF.

This clonotype was counted ten times or more. The chain is built from TRBV27 and TRBJ1-6; D gene uncertain. The V end was cut by 3 bases, the J end by 10 bases, with 10 bases between. Germline V CDR1 and CDR2: MNHEY, SMNVEV (reference sequence). This CDR3 is built from 13 residues. The CDR3 here is CASSFLGGSPLHF. The CDR3 nucleotides read TGTGCCAGCAGTTTCCTCGGAGGGTCACCCCTCCACTTT.